This T cell receptor (beta chain) was sequenced in a study of CD8+ T cells in alopecia areata. Following extraction, RNA underwent reverse transcription to cDNA, which served as the sequencing template. Assay used: immunoSEQ multiplex PCR; TCRdb lists only in-frame clones, some missing. The sample lists approximately 120,000 clones, roughly 50% occurring once. Peripheral blood and lesional scalp punch biopsies were taken from alopecia areata patients. Findings and limits, study-wide: Possibly as an HLA-related effect, TCR sharing across patients appeared less clear than in mice. Scalp sequencing also captures normal skin's resident alphabeta T cells.

The V and J ends lost 0 bases and 4 bases respectively, with 8 bases between them. The CDR3 consists of 13 residues. CDR1 and CDR2 (germline): SGHRS, YFSETQ. As for this clone: What it recognizes is unknown. Other DNA sequences in the sample encode the same CDR3.

The specimen was NKG2D-low CD8+ T cells sorted from blood. The sequence was obtained from a human donor with alopecia areata. The chain couples TRBV5-1 to TRBJ2-7; tentative D call: TRBD2 (6 bases). This CDR3 reads CASSLDSGYEQYF. The CDR3 DNA sequence: TGCGCCAGCAGCTTGGACAGCGGGTACGAGCAGTACTTC.